This T cell receptor beta chain was profiled in a study of cytotoxic CD8 clonotypes in ibrutinib-treated CLL. TCRdb's copy holds only in-frame clones and misses some; the assay was immunoSEQ multiplex PCR. The sample holds approximately 190,000 clones, roughly 73% seen once. Germline CDR1 and CDR2: MDHEN and SYDVKM. V lost 3 bases to trimming and J lost 7 bases; unmatched junction nucleotides: 2. The CDR3 runs to 14 residues. The TCR beta libraries used 2 to 2.5 micrograms of genomic DNA that came from cryopreserved PBMCs. Material: PBMCs, obtained after 12 months of ibrutinib treatment. This chain uses TRBV28 with TRBJ2-3, with 12 bases identical to TRBD2. The sequence was collected from a human donor with chronic lymphocytic leukemia. CDR3 loop: CASSLTSGSYTQYF. CDR3 sequence (DNA): TGTGCCAGCAGTTTGACTAGCGGGAGTTATACGCAGTATTTT.